Below, 29 T cell receptor beta chains from the same sample are listed, as sequenced in a study of OX40 agonist ivuxolimab in advanced cancers. Method: immunoSEQ multiplex PCR; TCRdb's copy keeps in-frame clones and lacks some. The sample lists some 34,000 clones; about 88% were seen once. Sequencing was performed on CD4+ or CD8+ T cells sorted from blood, taken in a trial of the OX40 agonist ivuxolimab. The origin of the receptors is an adult with an advanced solid tumor such as melanoma, head and neck, liver or kidney cancer.

The chain uses TRBV28 and TRBJ2-3; the match to TRBD2 covers 11 bases. The CDR3 sequence is 16 residues long. The germline V gene has CDR1 MDHEN and CDR2 SYDVKM. Trimming took 3 bases from V and 1 from J; bases not matched to a gene: 3. CDR3 coding DNA: TGTGCCAGCAGTTTCGCACTAGCGGGAGGCACAGATACGCAGTATTTT. This encodes CASSFALAGGTDTQYF.

The sample holds a few counts of this clone. V and J are TRBV7-8 and TRBJ2-7, with TRBD2 matching over 10 bases. Losses at the gene ends were 1 base for V and 6 bases for J; bases not matched to a gene: 6. The CDR3 loop spans 15 amino acids. The germline gives CDR1 SGHVS, CDR2 FQNEAQ. CDR3 residues: CASSLDGSGRFEQYF. The CDR3 DNA reads TGTGCCAGCAGCTTAGATGGTAGCGGGAGGTTCGAGCAGTACTTC.

The chain carries TRBV7-9 and TRBJ2-7; D ambiguous. Germline CDR1 reads SEHNR; CDR2 reads FQNEAQ (reference sequence). This CDR3 comprises 14 residues. The V end was cut by 1 base, the J end by 4 bases, with 11 bases between. This chain's CDR3 is CASSLVGSDYEQYF. The CDR3 DNA follows: TGTGCCAGCAGCTTAGTTGGCAGCGATTACGAGCAGTACTTC.

In this sample, this clone turned up once. V and J are TRBV7-9 and TRBJ2-7; possibly TRBD2 for D (5 bases). This CDR3 has 15 amino acids. V was pared by 1 base and J by 3 bases, with 13 bases between. CDR1 is SEHNR, CDR2 FQNEAQ, per germline (reference sequence). CDR3 region: CASSLVGSDDYEQYF. In DNA form, the CDR3 reads TGTGCCAGCAGCTTAGTTGGTAGCGACGACTACGAGCAGTACTTC.

This clone was seen a single time. CDR3 coding DNA: TGTGCCAGCAGCCCCCCCGTAGCGGGACTGAACACCGGGGAGCTGTTTTTT. Translated, it gives CASSPPVAGLNTGELFF. V and J are TRBV7-6 and TRBJ2-2; TRBD2 aligns across 8 bases. The CDR3 length is 17 residues. Germline CDR1 reads SGHVS; CDR2 reads FNYEAQ. J was trimmed by 1 base and V by 5 bases; bases with no gene match: 9. The variable domain in full, with the rest retrieved from reference TRBV7-6 and TRBJ2-2, is GAGVSQSPRYKVTKRGQDVALRCDPISGHVSLYWYRQALGQGPEFLTYFNYEAQQDKSGLPNDRFSAERPEGSISTLTIQRTEQRDSAMYRCASSPPVAGLNTGELFFGEGSRLTVL.

In its sample, this clone was seen once. The gene calls are TRBV2 and TRBJ2-7; D is unclear. This CDR3 is 14 amino acids long. The ends were cut back, 1 base at V and 3 bases at J, with 10 bases in the middle. The V gene's germline CDR1 is SNHLY and CDR2 FYNNEI. CDR3 loop: CASSEGRWGYEQYF. For the CDR3, the DNA is TGTGCCAGCAGTGAAGGGCGGTGGGGCTACGAGCAGTACTTC.

The chain combines TRBV9 with TRBJ1-1; D call uncertain. Germline V gene sequence: CDR1 SGDLS, CDR2 YYNGEE. The CDR3 runs 14 residues. The germline V and J ends were trimmed by 0 bases and 2 bases, with 8 bases remaining between them. The CDR3 nucleotides read TGTGCCAGCAGCGTAGGGTCACGAAACACTGAAGCTTTCTTT. Amino acids: CASSVGSRNTEAFF.

This clone occurred once. The chain has TRBV7-7 and TRBJ2-1, with D perhaps matching TRBD2 (5 bases). Germline CDR1 reads SSHAT; CDR2 reads FNYEAQ (reference sequence). The CDR3 has 16 residues. V lost 5 bases, J lost 3 bases, and 17 bases lay in between. The CDR3 bases are TGTGCCAGCAGCCCTAACCCCGGACGGGACTACAATGAGCAGTTCTTC. It codes for CASSPNPGRDYNEQFF.

The rearrangement uses TRBV15 and TRBJ2-5; a possible D gene is TRBD1 (6 bases). The length of the CDR3 is 15 residues. Between the trimmed V and J ends, which lost 3 bases and 3 bases, there was a span of 14 bases. Germline V lookup: CDR1 LNHNV, CDR2 YYDKDF (reference sequence). CDR3 amino acids: CATSSGRQEEETQYF. In DNA, the CDR3 is TGTGCCACCAGCAGCGGCCGACAGGAGGAAGAGACCCAGTACTTC.

The gene calls are TRBV7-8 and TRBJ2-2; D gene uncertain. The CDR3 has 12 residues. Trimming took 3 bases from V and 6 from J, leaving 5 bases between them. Germline V gene lookup returns CDR1 SGHVS and CDR2 FQNEAQ. DNA of the CDR3: TGTGCCAGCAGCTTTGGCGCCGGGGAGCTGTTTTTT. This translates into CASSFGAGELFF.

This rearrangement joins TRBV13 to TRBJ2-3; D tentatively reads TRBD1 or TRBD2 (5 bases each). The length of the CDR3 is 15 residues. In germline, CDR1 is PRHDT, CDR2 FYEKMQ (reference sequence). The V and J ends lost 5 bases and 8 bases respectively, with 20 bases between them. The CDR3 here is CASSTLDGARGTQYF. The DNA of the CDR3 is TGTGCCAGCAGCACCCTGGACGGGGCCCGGGGTACGCAGTATTTT.

This clone was found a few times. This CDR3 is also generated by other DNA sequences in the sample. The J gene is TRBJ2-3, the V gene TRBV7-6, with 9 positions matching TRBD2. From germline, CDR1 is SGHVS and CDR2 FNYEAQ. The CDR3 covers 18 residues. The trim removed 7 bases at V and 3 bases at J, leaving 17 bases unmatched. CDR3 nucleotide sequence: TGTGCCAGCACCCCACCGCTGGGGCGGGAGGGTGGAACAGATACGCAGTATTTT. It translates to CASTPPLGREGGTDTQYF.

This rearrangement joins TRBV7-2 to TRBJ2-3; 12 bases match TRBD2. The CDR3 runs to 19 residues. Germline CDR1 SGHTA, CDR2 FQGNSA. With V trimmed by 8 bases and J by 1 base, 16 bases remained unmatched. This CDR3 is CASAHTSGRRTVGTDTQYF. For the CDR3, the DNA is TGTGCCAGCGCTCACACTAGCGGGAGGCGCACGGTCGGCACAGATACGCAGTATTTT.

The rearrangement uses TRBV7-9 and TRBJ2-1; weak D call: TRBD1 (6 bases). This CDR3 has 13 residues. Germline V gives CDR1 SEHNR, CDR2 FQNEAQ (reference sequence). The germline V and J ends were trimmed by 3 bases and 7 bases, with 10 bases remaining between them. DNA for the CDR3: TGTGCCAGCAGCTTTGCAGGGGATAATGAGCAGTTCTTC. This sequence encodes CASSFAGDNEQFF.

Concerning this clone: In the same sample, other DNA sequences code for this CDR3. The chain combines TRBV2 with TRBJ2-5, with 11 bases lining up with TRBD2. The CDR3 is made up of 15 amino acids. V was pared by 0 bases and J by 4 bases, with 1 base of the junction left unmatched. Germline-derived CDR1 and CDR2 are SNHLY and FYNNEI. The CDR3 sequence is CASSEALAGGETQYF. CDR3 sequence (DNA): TGTGCCAGCAGTGAAGCTCTAGCGGGAGGAGAGACCCAGTACTTC.

The genes are TRBV6-5 and TRBJ1-5; tentative D call: TRBD1 (6 bases). V lost 5 bases and J 9 bases, leaving 14 bases between the germline ends. The CDR3 sequence is 13 residues long. Germline V gene sequence: CDR1 MNHEY, CDR2 SVGAGI. The CDR3 DNA reads as TGTGCCAGCAGTGCGGGGGGCTTTTGGCCCCAGCATTTT. Translation gives CASSAGGFWPQHF.

Comments on this clone: Other DNA variants within this sample encode the same CDR3. V gene TRBV9 combines with J gene TRBJ2-3; TRBD1 agrees at 9 bases. This CDR3 spans 14 amino acids. V lost 3 bases, J lost 4 bases, and 3 bases stayed unmatched. Germline CDR1 reads SGDLS; CDR2 reads YYNGEE. The CDR3 region has the DNA TGTGCCAGCAGCGCGGGACAGGGACCAGATACGCAGTATTTT. It codes for CASSAGQGPDTQYF.

The chain uses TRBV9 and TRBJ2-5; 11 bases match TRBD2. TRBJ2-7 explains the end of the DNA better; the J call may be wrong. CDR1 SGDLS and CDR2 YYNGEE come from the germline V gene. The CDR3 has 14 residues. The CDR3 sequence: CASSSGTSGYEQYF. In DNA form, the CDR3 reads TGTGCCAGCAGCTCGGGGACTAGCGGCTACGAGCAGTACTTC.

The chain carries TRBV19 and TRBJ1-1; D ambiguous. The CDR3 has 13 amino acids. CDR1 LNHDA and CDR2 SQIVND come from the germline V gene (reference sequence). Trimming took 7 bases from V and 7 from J, leaving 16 bases between them. In DNA form, the CDR3 reads TGTGCCAGTACCCTTATAGATGGGAATGAAGCTTTCTTT. The encoded protein is CASTLIDGNEAFF.

The rearrangement links TRBV9 to TRBJ2-5; 7 nucleotides align to TRBD1. Germline assignment: CDR1 SGDLS and CDR2 YYNGEE. This CDR3 is built from 14 residues. The J segment lost 1 base and the V segment lost 0 bases, leaving 0 bases of the junction unmatched. The DNA of the CDR3 is TGTGCCAGCAGCGTAGAGGGGGCCCAAGAGACCCAGTACTTC. It codes for CASSVEGAQETQYF. Based on the CDR3 plus reference TRBV9 and TRBJ2-5, the full variable domain is DSGVTQTPKHLITATGQRVTLRCSPRSGDLSVYWYQQSLDQGLQFLIQYYNGEERAKGNILERFSAQQFPDLHSELNLSSLELGDSALYFCASSVEGAQETQYFGPGTRLLVL.

This clone was seen just once. This sequence joins TRBV10-3 and TRBJ2-5; D might be TRBD1 (6 bases). TRBJ2-7 explains the end of the DNA better; the J call may be wrong. The CDR3 has 12 residues. CDR1 and CDR2 from the germline V gene are ENHRY and SYGVKD. CDR3 in amino acids: CAIRRTAYEQYF. The CDR3 bases are TGTGCCATCAGGCGGACAGCCTACGAGCAGTACTTC.

The rearrangement joins TRBV6-5 to TRBJ2-7, with D perhaps TRBD1 or TRBD2 (5 bases each). The CDR3 loop spans 15 amino acids. The germline V gene has CDR1 MNHEY and CDR2 SVGAGI. V was shortened by 1 base and J by 0 bases, with 10 bases between the two germline ends. For the CDR3, the DNA is TGTGCCAGCAGTTACTTCGAGGGGAGCTCCTACGAGCAGTACTTC. Translated, it gives CASSYFEGSSYEQYF.

The chain has TRBV7-9 and TRBJ1-1; no reliable D call. The V gene lost 5 bases and the J gene lost 0 bases, with 16 bases spanning the gap. This CDR3 is built from 16 residues. In germline, CDR1 is SEHNR, CDR2 FQNEAQ (reference sequence). Written as DNA, the CDR3 is TGTGCCAGCAGCCCGCCTCCGTGGAACATGAACACTGAAGCTTTCTTT. The encoded protein is CASSPPPWNMNTEAFF.

The chain has TRBV5-6 and TRBJ2-3; the match to TRBD2 covers 7 bases. The CDR3 runs to 15 residues. Trimming cost V 1 base and J 4 bases; bases outside gene matches: 6. Germline CDR1 SGHDT, CDR2 YYEEEE. The CDR3 reads CASSLRRAGADTQYF. The CDR3 DNA reads as TGTGCCAGCAGCTTGCGTAGGGCGGGGGCAGATACGCAGTATTTT.

This chain uses TRBV18 with TRBJ2-2, with a weak D call TRBD2 (5 bases). This CDR3 spans 15 amino acids. Germline CDR1 KGHSH, CDR2 LQKENI. Trimming took 3 bases from V and 1 from J, leaving 9 bases between them. CDR3 amino acids: CASSPGRENTGELFF. CDR3 nucleotides: TGTGCCAGCTCACCCGGACGGGAGAACACCGGGGAGCTGTTTTTT.

V usage is TRBV2 and J usage is TRBJ2-2; D may match TRBD1 or TRBD2 (5 bases each). V shed 3 bases and J shed 4 bases, with 21 bases lying between them. This CDR3 is 18 amino acids long. Germline V lookup: CDR1 SNHLY, CDR2 FYNNEI. The CDR3: CASSDPGTDPYATGELFF. CDR3 sequence (DNA): TGTGCCAGCAGTGACCCCGGGACCGATCCTTATGCCACCGGGGAGCTGTTTTTT.

The chain has TRBV9 and TRBJ2-7; no reliable D call. The CDR3 spans 13 residues. V gave up 0 bases and J gave up 4 bases, with 8 bases separating them. Germline V gene lookup returns CDR1 SGDLS and CDR2 YYNGEE. In DNA, the CDR3 is TGTGCCAGCAGCGTAGGGGTCGGATACGAGCAGTACTTC. Its translation is CASSVGVGYEQYF.

The gene calls are TRBV19 and TRBJ2-7, with 9 bases matching TRBD2. The CDR3 loop spans 15 amino acids. Germline values: CDR1 LNHDA, CDR2 SQIVND (reference sequence). V lost 5 bases and J lost 2; bases outside the gene matches: 7. The CDR3 loop is CASSQAGGRTYEQYF. CDR3 nucleotides: TGTGCCAGTAGTCAAGCGGGAGGCCGCACCTACGAGCAGTACTTC.

This chain joins TRBV9 and TRBJ2-1, with 10 nucleotides matching TRBD2. J gave up 7 bases and V 2 bases, and 6 bases lay outside the gene matches. This CDR3 contains 15 residues. Germline V CDR1 and CDR2: SGDLS, YYNGEE. The CDR3 here is CASSVTGTSENEQFF. The CDR3 region has the DNA TGTGCCAGCAGCGTTACCGGGACTAGCGAAAATGAGCAGTTCTTC.